This entry concerns a single T cell receptor (beta chain). TCRdb's copy holds only in-frame clones and misses some; the assay was immunoSEQ multiplex PCR. This sample carries about 280,000 clones, over 75% of them seen once, and the ten largest clones take 13%. This record comes from a study of blood T cell repertoires in COVID-19. Study details: Samples came from the United States, Italy and Spain, spanning acute and convalescent COVID-19.

Germline CDR1 LGHNA, CDR2 YSLEER. The CDR3 spans 15 residues. The ends lost 9 bases at V and 7 bases at J; junction bases unmatched: 12. V and J are TRBV4-3 and TRBJ2-3, with 11 bases identical to TRBD2. The sequence was obtained from a human donor in a cohort sampled during active COVID-19. The sample comprised peripheral blood. For the CDR3, the DNA is TGCGCCAGGTGTCTAGCGGGAGGACCCAGAAATACGCAGTATTTT. Translated: CARCLAGGPRNTQYF.